This TCR beta chain was captured in a study of blood T cell repertoires in COVID-19. Clones were sequenced by immunoSEQ multiplex PCR, and TCRdb holds only the in-frame ones, with some missing. The top ten clones hold over 15% of a sample with fewer than 150,000 clones, approximately 80% of them seen once. Germline values: CDR1 SGHDT, CDR2 YYEEEE. Trimming removed 4 bases at V and 1 base at J, with 13 bases between. This CDR3 comprises 15 residues. Material for sequencing was peripheral blood. The sequence was obtained from a man aged 80 or over with acute or convalescent COVID-19. The chain combines TRBV5-6 with TRBJ2-3; perhaps TRBD1 as D (6 bases). CDR3 DNA sequence: TGTGCCAGCAGCGTCGGGACACGAGGCACAGATACGCAGTATTTT. It encodes CASSVGTRGTDTQYF.